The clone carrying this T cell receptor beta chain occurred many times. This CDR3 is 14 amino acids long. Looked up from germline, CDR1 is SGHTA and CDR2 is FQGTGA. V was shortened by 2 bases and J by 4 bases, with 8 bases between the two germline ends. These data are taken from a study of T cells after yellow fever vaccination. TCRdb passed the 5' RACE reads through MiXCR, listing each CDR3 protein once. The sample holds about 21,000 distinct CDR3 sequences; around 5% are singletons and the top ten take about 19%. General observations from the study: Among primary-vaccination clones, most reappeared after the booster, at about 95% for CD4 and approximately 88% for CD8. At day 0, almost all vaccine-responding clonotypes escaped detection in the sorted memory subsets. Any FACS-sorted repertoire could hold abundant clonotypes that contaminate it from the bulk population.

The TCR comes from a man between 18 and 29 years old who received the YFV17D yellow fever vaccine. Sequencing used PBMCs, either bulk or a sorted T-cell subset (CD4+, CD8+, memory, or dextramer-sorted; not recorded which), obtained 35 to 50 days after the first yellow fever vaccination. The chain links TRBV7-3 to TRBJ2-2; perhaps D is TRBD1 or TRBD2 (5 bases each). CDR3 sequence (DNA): TGTGCCAGCAGCTTATCGGGGACCACCGGGGAGCTGTTTTTT. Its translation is CASSLSGTTGELFF.